These 11 T cell receptor beta chains share one sample of origin, sequenced in a study of blood T cell repertoires in COVID-19. Profiled with immunoSEQ multiplex PCR; TCRdb holds only in-frame clones, not every one. The sample yields approximately 150,000 clones, more than 75% seen once. The sequencing sample was made of peripheral blood. The receptors were sampled from a woman between 50 and 59 years old with active or convalescent COVID-19.

The chain has TRBV7-2 and TRBJ2-6; D might be TRBD1 (6 bases). Germline V gene sequence: CDR1 SGHTA, CDR2 FQGNSA. Trimming shortened V by 1 base and J by 1 base, and 11 bases separated the two germline ends. This CDR3 is built from 17 residues. The CDR3 protein is CASSLGTGFSGANVLTF. CDR3 bases: TGTGCCAGCAGCTTAGGTACAGGGTTTTCTGGGGCCAACGTCCTGACTTTC.

This clone was picked up one time. V is TRBV9 and J is TRBJ2-3, with 8 bases identical to TRBD2. The CDR3 runs to 15 residues. V trimming: 4 bases; J trimming: 5 bases; junction bases outside the gene matches: 9. The V gene's germline CDR1 is SGDLS and CDR2 YYNGEE. CDR3 bases: TGTGCCAGCAGCCTGGGGGGACTAGAGTTAGATACGCAGTATTTT. Its protein product is CASSLGGLELDTQYF.

The count of this clone is one. The CDR3 DNA reads TGTGCCAGCAGCTTTCAGGGGAGCTCCTACGAGCAGTACTTC. This codes for CASSFQGSSYEQYF. J is TRBJ2-7 and V is TRBV7-2, with D maybe TRBD1 (6 bases). The germline V gene encodes CDR1 SGHTA and CDR2 FQGNSA. Trimming took 3 bases from V and 0 from J, leaving 9 bases between them. The CDR3 spans 14 residues.

The genes are TRBV7-9 and TRBJ2-1; 14 nucleotides agree with TRBD2. Germline V gives CDR1 SEHNR, CDR2 FQNEAQ (reference sequence). The CDR3 sequence is 16 residues long. V was clipped by 4 bases and J by 8 bases; unmatched bases: 7. The CDR3 here is CASSSRLAGGSHEQFF. The DNA of the CDR3 is TGTGCCAGCAGCTCTAGACTAGCGGGAGGGAGTCATGAGCAGTTCTTC.

The CDR3 is CATSGQGGGSYNEQFF. As DNA, the CDR3 is TGTGCCACCAGTGGCCAAGGCGGGGGGTCCTACAATGAGCAGTTCTTC. The J gene is TRBJ2-1, the V gene TRBV24-1, with TRBD2 matching over 8 bases. Looked up from germline, CDR1 is KGHDR and CDR2 is SFDVKD. This CDR3 contains 16 residues. Trimming at V came to 5 bases and at J to 1 base, leaving 6 bases not matched to a gene.

As for this clone: Additional DNA sequences in this sample encode the identical CDR3. The chain recombines TRBV28 with TRBJ1-5, with 10 bases identical to TRBD1. The length of the CDR3 is 15 residues. V shed 3 bases and J 7 bases; nucleotides not matched to a gene: 6. Germline values: CDR1 MDHEN, CDR2 SYDVKM. In DNA form, the CDR3 reads TGTGCCAGCAGTTTGGGACAGGGGTATAGGCAGCCCCAGCATTTT. Protein product: CASSLGQGYRQPQHF.

The chain uses TRBV7-8 and TRBJ1-1, with a possible D match to TRBD1 (6 bases). Deletions cut 5 bases from V and 10 bases from J, with 17 bases between. The germline CDR1 and CDR2 sequences are SGHVS and FQNEAQ. The CDR3 totals 13 residues. The CDR3, as DNA: TGTGCCAGCAGCCCGGACAGCTTTTTGTTAGCTTTCTTT. It specifies CASSPDSFLLAFF.

The chain is built from TRBV6-2 or TRBV6-3 and TRBJ2-3, with TRBD2 matching over 12 bases. The length of the CDR3 is 20 residues. The V gene's germline CDR1 is MNHEY and CDR2 SVGEGT. V was clipped by 0 bases and J by 2 bases; unmatched bases: 12. CDR3 amino acids: CASSYSSRASGGEATDTQYF. As DNA, the CDR3 is TGTGCCAGCAGTTACTCGTCTAGAGCTAGCGGGGGGGAGGCCACAGATACGCAGTATTTT.

This sequence joins TRBV11-3 and TRBJ2-5, with 11 bases matching TRBD2. This CDR3 contains 17 residues. Trimming removed 5 bases from V and 0 bases from J; junction bases left unmatched: 8. From germline, CDR1 is SGHNT and CDR2 YENEEA. The CDR3 region has the DNA TGTGCCAGCAGCAGGGGGACTAGCGGATCGTACCAAGAGACCCAGTACTTC. It codes for CASSRGTSGSYQETQYF.

The DNA for the CDR3 is TGTGCCAGCAGCTTAGTGGGACTAGCGGGGGGGAGCTCCTACAATGAGCAGTTCTTC. Translating gives CASSLVGLAGGSSYNEQFF. V and J are TRBV7-9 and TRBJ2-1; TRBD2 matches 16 bases. Germline values: CDR1 SEHNR, CDR2 FQNEAQ (reference sequence). CDR3 length: 19 residues. The V segment lost 1 base and the J segment 0 bases; nucleotides outside the gene matches: 3.

The rearrangement links TRBV5-1 to TRBJ2-2; 7 bases match TRBD2. The germline gives CDR1 SGHRS, CDR2 YFSETQ. V dropped 3 bases and J dropped 0; count of bases not matched to a gene: 2. This CDR3 comprises 15 residues. The CDR3 region has the DNA TGCGCCAGCAGCTCTGGGGGGGCGAACACCGGGGAGCTGTTTTTT. Residues: CASSSGGANTGELFF.